A selection of T cell receptor beta chains follows, all from one sample in a study of PD-1 blockade in mismatch repair-deficient tumors. The table came from immunoSEQ multiplex PCR; TCRdb's copy has only in-frame clones and leaves some out. The profile shows around 49,000 clones, around 77% of them singletons. Specimen: PBMCs, collected before pembrolizumab treatment. All receptors derive from an adult with mismatch repair-deficient cancer. CDR3s include the opening cysteine and the closing phenylalanine or tryptophan. The D gene is left open where the match is weak. Clone size is shown for a subset of rows, as once, few, many or a class of expanded clone.

D gene: .; clone size: .; V gene: TRBV30; J gene: TRBJ1-3; CDR3 DNA: TGTGCCTGGAGTTCAGGAAACACCATATATTTT; CDR3 protein: CAWSSGNTIYF
D gene: TRBD2; clone size: .; V gene: TRBV9; J gene: TRBJ2-7; CDR3 DNA: TGTGCCAGCGCCAGGAGCGGGAGAGTCGTCGACGAGCAGTACTTC; CDR3 protein: CASARSGRVVDEQYF
D gene: .; clone size: .; V gene: TRBV2; J gene: TRBJ2-3; CDR3 DNA: TGTGCCAGCAGTGGGGGAGGGGGTGGCACAGATACGCAGTATTTT; CDR3 protein: CASSGGGGGTDTQYF
D gene: .; clone size: .; V gene: TRBV6-5; J gene: TRBJ2-5; CDR3 DNA: TGTGCCAGCAGTCCCCGGCCGGGGGAGACCCAGTACTTC; CDR3 protein: CASSPRPGETQYF
D gene: .; clone size: .; V gene: TRBV19; J gene: TRBJ2-1; CDR3 DNA: TGTGCCAGTAGTATAGATTTTCTCGACAGCTCCTACAATGAGCAGTTCTTC; CDR3 protein: CASSIDFLDSSYNEQFF
D gene: .; clone size: .; V gene: TRBV6-9; J gene: TRBJ2-3; CDR3 DNA: TGTGCCAGCAGTGGGGGCACAGATACGCAGTATTTT; CDR3 protein: CASSGGTDTQYF
D gene: .; clone size: .; V gene: TRBV2; J gene: TRBJ2-5; CDR3 DNA: TGTGCCAGCAGTGGCGCGGGACAAGAGACCCAGTACTTC; CDR3 protein: CASSGAGQETQYF
D gene: .; clone size: few; V gene: TRBV19; J gene: TRBJ2-2; CDR3 DNA: TGTGCCAGTAGCCCAGGGTACTCACACACCGGGGAGCTGTTTTTT; CDR3 protein: CASSPGYSHTGELFF
D gene: .; clone size: .; V gene: TRBV9; J gene: TRBJ2-3; CDR3 DNA: TGTGCCAGCAGCCTCAGGAACGATAGGGCAGATACGCAGTATTTT; CDR3 protein: CASSLRNDRADTQYF
D gene: TRBD1; clone size: .; V gene: TRBV19; J gene: TRBJ2-6; CDR3 DNA: TGTGCCAGTAGTCGTTCGGGACAGGCCAAATCCTTCGGGGCCAACGTCCTGACTTTC; CDR3 protein: CASSRSGQAKSFGANVLTF
D gene: TRBD2; clone size: .; V gene: TRBV4-1; J gene: TRBJ2-7; CDR3 DNA: TGCGCCAGCAGCCCCACCGGGACTAGCGGGAGCTACGAGCAGTACTTC; CDR3 protein: CASSPTGTSGSYEQYF
D gene: .; clone size: .; V gene: TRBV7-9; J gene: TRBJ2-3; CDR3 DNA: TGTGCCAGCAGCTTAGCGCAGGGAGGAGATACGCAGTATTTT; CDR3 protein: CASSLAQGGDTQYF
D gene: .; clone size: .; V gene: TRBV11-2; J gene: TRBJ2-1; CDR3 DNA: TGTGCCAGCAGCCCGTGGACGGATTCCTACAATGAGCAGTTCTTC; CDR3 protein: CASSPWTDSYNEQFF
D gene: TRBD1; clone size: .; V gene: TRBV27; J gene: TRBJ1-1; CDR3 DNA: TGTGCCAGTTCCCGGGACAGGGTGGGTGAAGCTTTCTTT; CDR3 protein: CASSRDRVGEAFF
D gene: .; clone size: .; V gene: TRBV6-1; J gene: TRBJ2-5; CDR3 DNA: TGTGCCAGCAGTGGACTAGTCGGACTGATCCTACAAGAGACCCAGTACTTC; CDR3 protein: CASSGLVGLILQETQYF
D gene: .; clone size: few; V gene: TRBV6-8; J gene: TRBJ2-7; CDR3 DNA: TGTGCCAGCAGTTACCCGAGAAATAGGGACTTACCCTACGAGCAGTACTTC; CDR3 protein: CASSYPRNRDLPYEQYF
D gene: TRBD1; clone size: .; V gene: TRBV11-2; J gene: TRBJ2-7; CDR3 DNA: TGTGCCAGCAGCTTAGGCGGGACAGGGTCTACCTACGAGCAGTACTTC; CDR3 protein: CASSLGGTGSTYEQYF
D gene: .; clone size: .; V gene: TRBV15; J gene: TRBJ2-7; CDR3 DNA: TGTGCCACCAGCAGAGAGCTTGGGGGCTACGAGCAGTACTTC; CDR3 protein: CATSRELGGYEQYF
D gene: .; clone size: .; V gene: TRBV7-3; J gene: TRBJ2-5; CDR3 DNA: TGTGCCAGCAGCCAGGGGCTAGCAGAAGAGACCCAGTACTTC; CDR3 protein: CASSQGLAEETQYF
D gene: .; clone size: .; V gene: TRBV25-1; J gene: TRBJ1-2; CDR3 DNA: TGTGCCAGCAGTGAACCACACTCGGGAAGCTACACCTTC; CDR3 protein: CASSEPHSGSYTF